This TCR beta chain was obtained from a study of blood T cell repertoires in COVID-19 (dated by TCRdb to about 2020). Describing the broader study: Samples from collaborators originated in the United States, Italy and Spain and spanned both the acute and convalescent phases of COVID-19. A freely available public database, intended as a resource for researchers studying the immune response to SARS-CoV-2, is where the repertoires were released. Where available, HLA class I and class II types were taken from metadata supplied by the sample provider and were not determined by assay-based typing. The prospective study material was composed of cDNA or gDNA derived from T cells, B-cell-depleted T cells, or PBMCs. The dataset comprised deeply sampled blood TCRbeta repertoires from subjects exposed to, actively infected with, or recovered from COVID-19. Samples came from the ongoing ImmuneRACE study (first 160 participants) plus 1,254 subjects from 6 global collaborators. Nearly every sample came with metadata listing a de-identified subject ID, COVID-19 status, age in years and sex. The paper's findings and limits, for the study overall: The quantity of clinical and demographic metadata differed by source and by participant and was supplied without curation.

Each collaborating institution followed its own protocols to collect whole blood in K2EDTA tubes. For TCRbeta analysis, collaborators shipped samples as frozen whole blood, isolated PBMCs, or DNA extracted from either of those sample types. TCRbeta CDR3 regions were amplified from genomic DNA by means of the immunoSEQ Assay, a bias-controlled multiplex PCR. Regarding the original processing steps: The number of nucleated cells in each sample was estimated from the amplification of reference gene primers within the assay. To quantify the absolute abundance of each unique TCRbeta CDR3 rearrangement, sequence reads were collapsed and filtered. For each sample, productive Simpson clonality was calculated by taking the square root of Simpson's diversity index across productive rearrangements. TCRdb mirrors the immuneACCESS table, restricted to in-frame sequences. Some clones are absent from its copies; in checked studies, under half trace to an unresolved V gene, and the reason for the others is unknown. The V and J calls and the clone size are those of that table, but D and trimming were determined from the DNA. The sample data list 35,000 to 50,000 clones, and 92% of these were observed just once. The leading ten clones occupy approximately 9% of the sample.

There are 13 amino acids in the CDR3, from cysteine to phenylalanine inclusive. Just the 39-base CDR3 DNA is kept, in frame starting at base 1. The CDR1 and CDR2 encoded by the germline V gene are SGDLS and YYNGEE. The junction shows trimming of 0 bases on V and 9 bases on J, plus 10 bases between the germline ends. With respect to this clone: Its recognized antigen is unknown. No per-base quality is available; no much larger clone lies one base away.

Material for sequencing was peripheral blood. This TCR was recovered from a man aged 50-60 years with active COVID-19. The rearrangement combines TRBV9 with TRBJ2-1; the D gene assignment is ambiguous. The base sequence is TGTGCCAGCAGCGTAGGTTCAGAAAGTGAGCAGTTCTTC. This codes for CASSVGSESEQFF.